One and the same sample provided the 15 T cell receptor beta chains below, sequenced in a study of blood T cell repertoires in COVID-19 (dated by TCRdb to 2018 to 2020). The method was the immunoSEQ multiplex PCR assay. Here the immuneACCESS table is served through TCRdb, limited to in-frame sequences with V and J called. Missing clones are a known gap in these copies; in checked studies unresolved V genes cover under half, and the rest lacks a known reason. This sample lists roughly 230,000 clones; about nine tenths were detected once. Over 1.5% of the sample is held by the ten biggest clonotypes. The sample consisted of peripheral blood. The receptor set was obtained from a man between 65 and 80 years old with acute or convalescent COVID-19.

The V gene is TRBV7-9, the J gene TRBJ1-2; weak D call: TRBD1 (6 bases). The germline V and J ends were trimmed by 2 bases and 2 bases, with 9 bases remaining between them. The CDR3 extends over 14 amino acids. Germline V CDR1 and CDR2: SEHNR, FQNEAQ (reference sequence). CDR3 sequence reads: CASSLQGSNYGYTF. DNA of the CDR3: TGTGCCAGCAGCTTACAGGGGTCAAACTATGGCTACACCTTC.

This chain's CDR3 is CASSADRGGDTEAFF. The CDR3, as DNA: TGTGCCAGCAGCGCTGACAGGGGGGGAGACACTGAAGCTTTCTTT. This chain joins TRBV9 and TRBJ1-1; 9 nucleotides agree with TRBD1. CDR1 is SGDLS and CDR2 is YYNGEE in the germline V gene. The CDR3 is 15 residues long. V lost 3 bases to trimming and J lost 3 bases; unmatched junction nucleotides: 6.

The chain uses TRBV3-1 (or the pseudogene TRBV3-2) and TRBJ1-1; the D gene is possibly TRBD1 (5 bases). The CDR3 has 14 residues. The germline gives CDR1 LGHDT, CDR2 YNNKEL (reference sequence). Trimming took 5 bases from V and 3 from J, leaving 13 bases between them. CDR3 nucleotides: TGTGCCAGCAGCGGGCTTGGGGGGGACACTGAAGCTTTCTTT. This codes for CASSGLGGDTEAFF.

J is TRBJ1-1 and V is TRBV11-2, with D perhaps matching TRBD1 (6 bases). There are 15 residues in the CDR3. The V and J ends lost 0 bases and 1 base respectively, with 9 bases between them. The germline V gene has CDR1 SGHAT and CDR2 FQNNGV. The CDR3 coding sequence is TGTGCCAGCAGCTTAGAGACAGGAGGGAACACTGAAGCTTTCTTT. Encoded protein: CASSLETGGNTEAFF.

The V call is TRBV30, the J call TRBJ1-1; no clear D gene. The germline gives CDR1 GTSNPN, CDR2 SVGIG (reference sequence). The CDR3 covers 14 residues. V lost 2 bases and J lost 0, with 10 bases in between. Here the CDR3 reads CAWSIHPVNTEAFF. CDR3 nucleotides: TGTGCCTGGAGTATTCATCCGGTGAACACTGAAGCTTTCTTT.

The rearrangement uses TRBV10-3 and TRBJ1-5, with D possibly being TRBD1 (5 bases). The CDR3 contains 15 residues. Germline V gene lookup returns CDR1 ENHRY and CDR2 SYGVKD. Trimming took off 0 bases at V and 3 bases at J, with 9 bases between the two ends. CDR3 region: CAISESGALNQPQHF. The DNA for the CDR3 is TGTGCCATCAGTGAGTCAGGGGCCCTCAATCAGCCCCAGCATTTT.

V usage is TRBV7-9 and J usage is TRBJ1-2; 12 nucleotides agree with TRBD1. Germline CDR1 reads SEHNR; CDR2 reads FQNEAQ (reference sequence). V dropped 7 bases and J dropped 8; count of bases not matched to a gene: 11. CDR3 size: 15 residues. CDR3 sequence (DNA): TGTGCCAGCAACGATCTTAGTGGGACAGGGGGCGGCTACACCTTC. Its protein is CASNDLSGTGGGYTF.

The rearrangement joins TRBV2 to TRBJ2-1; tentative D call: TRBD2 (5 bases). The CDR3 extends over 15 amino acids. Looked up from germline, CDR1 is SNHLY and CDR2 is FYNNEI. V was clipped by 7 bases and J by 3 bases, with 16 bases between them. CDR3 DNA sequence: TGTGCCAGCACCCGGGGAATGTTCATCTACAATGAGCAGTTCTTC. Translated: CASTRGMFIYNEQFF. Full variable domain (rest looked up from reference TRBV2 and TRBJ2-1): EPEVTQTPSHQVTQMGQEVILRCVPISNHLYFYWYRQILGQKVEFLVSFYNNEISEKSEIFDDQFSVERPDGSNFTLKIRSTKLEDSAMYFCASTRGMFIYNEQFFGPGTRLTVL.

The chain recombines TRBV19 with TRBJ2-7; 10 positions agree with TRBD2. This CDR3 comprises 15 residues. J was trimmed by 3 bases and V by 3 bases; bases with no gene match: 5. The germline V gene encodes CDR1 LNHDA and CDR2 SQIVND (reference sequence). DNA for the CDR3: TGTGCCAGTAGTATCTTAGCGGGAGGAATCTACGAGCAGTACTTC. Its protein is CASSILAGGIYEQYF.

A remark on this clone: The identical CDR3 is also encoded by other nucleotide sequences in the sample. The chain has TRBV5-1 and TRBJ2-7, with 10 bases that match TRBD1. The V and J ends lost 3 bases and 2 bases, in that order; junction bases with no gene match: 2. CDR3 length equals 14 residues. Per the germline V gene, CDR1 is SGHRS and CDR2 is YFSETQ. In nucleotides, the CDR3 is TGCGCCAGCAGCTCCGGACAGGGGGCCTACGAGCAGTACTTC. Its translation is CASSSGQGAYEQYF. Complete variable domain (other parts from reference TRBV5-1 and TRBJ2-7): KAGVTQTPRYLIKTRGQQVTLSCSPISGHRSVSWYQQTPGQGLQFLFEYFSETQRNKGNFPGRFSGRQFSNSRSEMNVSTLELGDSALYLCASSSGQGAYEQYFGPGTRLTVT.

The rearrangement joins TRBV5-5 to TRBJ2-2; D not certain. The CDR3 spans 16 residues. Trimming left V 4 bases short and J 2 bases short, with 15 bases between. The germline CDR1 and CDR2 sequences are SGHKS and YYEKEE (reference sequence). This CDR3 is CASSLTPPGNTGELFF. CDR3 DNA sequence: TGTGCCAGCAGCCTCACCCCCCCAGGCAACACCGGGGAGCTGTTTTTT.

The V and J genes are TRBV7-2 and TRBJ1-3; tentative D call: TRBD1 (6 bases). V lost 5 bases and J 4 bases, leaving 9 bases between the germline ends. Germline V lookup: CDR1 SGHTA, CDR2 FQGNSA. The CDR3 spans 13 residues. CDR3 residues: CASSPGEGNTIYF. DNA of the CDR3: TGTGCCAGCAGCCCAGGGGAGGGAAACACCATATATTTT.

The chain employs TRBV4-1 and TRBJ1-3; TRBD1 is a possible D gene (5 bases). V gave up 0 bases and J gave up 2 bases, with 14 bases separating them. The germline CDR1 and CDR2 sequences are MGHRA and YSYEKL. The CDR3 has 17 residues. CDR3 amino acids: CASSQEFRQSTGNTIYF. Here the CDR3 DNA reads TGCGCCAGCAGCCAAGAGTTCCGACAGTCAACTGGAAACACCATATATTTT.

The rearrangement uses TRBV7-3 and TRBJ1-1; a possible D gene is TRBD1 (6 bases). V was cut by 7 bases and J by 2 bases, with 11 bases left in between. CDR1 SGHTA and CDR2 FQGTGA come from the germline V gene. The CDR3 length is 13 residues. For the CDR3, the DNA is TGTGCCAGCAAAAGACAGGAAAACACTGAAGCTTTCTTT. Its protein is CASKRQENTEAFF.

The rearrangement joins TRBV28 to TRBJ1-5; 8 bases are a match to TRBD1. The CDR3 contains 15 residues. From germline, CDR1 is MDHEN and CDR2 SYDVKM. With V trimmed by 6 bases and J by 4 bases, 8 bases remained unmatched. CDR3 amino acids: CASRLRDRNNQPQHF. For the CDR3, the DNA is TGTGCCAGCAGGCTCCGGGACAGGAATAATCAGCCCCAGCATTTT.